A single sample is the source of the 26 T cell receptor beta chains below, sequenced in a study of graft-versus-host responses after intestinal transplantation listed by TCRdb under 2021. Their antigen targets remain unknown. The method was the immunoSEQ multiplex PCR assay. This is the immuneACCESS table as TCRdb keeps it, with only in-frame sequences that have V and J called. A part of the clones is gone; compared with another copy, unresolved V genes explain less than half, and the rest is unexplained. This sample is represented by around 100,000 clones; over 75% of them were singletons. Of the sample, about 0.95% is held by the ten largest clones. This specimen's time point label, per the study, means: cells obtained before transplantation from donor or recipient. The specimen comprised unstimulated CD4+ T cells sorted from spleen or lymph node cells, sampled before transplant. These receptors were collected from a human donor who was the organ donor for an intestinal transplant.

This chain uses TRBV10-3 with TRBJ1-6; maybe TRBD1 (6 bases). Germline CDR1 reads ENHRY; CDR2 reads SYGVKD. The CDR3 consists of 14 residues. Trimming took 11 bases from V and 7 from J, leaving 18 bases between them. The CDR3 reads CAVKGGIGNSPLHF. The CDR3 DNA reads TGTGCCGTTAAAGGGGGGATCGGGAATTCACCCCTCCACTTT.

V usage is TRBV10-3 and J usage is TRBJ1-1; 8 bases map to TRBD1. Germline lookup yields CDR1 ENHRY and CDR2 SYGVKD. V lost 4 bases, J lost 7 bases, and 2 bases stayed unmatched. The CDR3 length is 12 residues. Here the CDR3 DNA reads TGTGCCATCAGTGTCACAGGGGGTGAAGCTTTCTTT. Its protein is CAISVTGGEAFF.

CDR3 amino acids: CASSLAASGTSGTRGTQYF. The CDR3 DNA sequence: TGTGCCAGCAGCTTGGCCGCCTCAGGGACTAGCGGGACCAGAGGGACCCAGTACTTC. The chain joins TRBV5-4 to TRBJ2-5, with 13 bases fitting TRBD2. This CDR3 has 19 residues. Trimming at V came to 0 bases and at J to 7 bases, leaving 15 bases not matched to a gene. The germline V gene encodes CDR1 SGHNT and CDR2 YYREEE (reference sequence).

This clone was found a few times. The V call is TRBV7-9, the J call TRBJ2-3; D may match TRBD1 or TRBD2 (6 bases each). Per germline, CDR1 SEHNR and CDR2 FQNEAQ (reference sequence). The CDR3 runs to 14 residues. The V and J ends lost 5 bases and 0 bases respectively, with 9 bases between them. As DNA, the CDR3 is TGTGCCAGCAGCCCGGGGGCTAGCACAGATACGCAGTATTTT. Encoded protein: CASSPGASTDTQYF.

The chain joins TRBV5-1 to TRBJ2-5; 9 bases are shared with TRBD2. The V gene's germline CDR1 is SGHRS and CDR2 YFSETQ. J gave up 9 bases and V 4 bases, and 10 bases lay outside the gene matches. The CDR3 length is 14 residues. This chain's CDR3 is CASSPAGTSISQYF. The CDR3 DNA follows: TGCGCCAGCAGCCCCGCCGGGACTAGCATATCCCAGTACTTC.

The V gene is TRBV25-1, the J gene TRBJ1-2; TRBD1 agrees at 9 bases. This CDR3 has 13 residues. V lost 7 bases to trimming and J lost 8 bases; unmatched junction nucleotides: 8. Germline assignment: CDR1 MGHDK and CDR2 SYGVNS. Here the CDR3 reads CASNPGQGYGYTF. The CDR3 DNA follows: TGTGCCAGCAACCCGGGACAGGGATACGGCTACACCTTC.

The V gene is TRBV14, the J gene TRBJ2-7; D gene uncertain. Germline V gene lookup returns CDR1 SGHDN and CDR2 FVKESK. The CDR3 sequence is 12 residues long. Trimming took 3 bases from V and 6 from J, leaving 9 bases between them. CDR3 bases: TGTGCCAGCAGCCAGGGTCGTCGCGAGCAGTACTTC. Its protein product is CASSQGRREQYF.

This clone was seen once. CDR3 in DNA: TGTGCCTGGAGTTCCCGGACAGGGTTAGACTGGGGCTACACCTTC. Translating gives CAWSSRTGLDWGYTF. The genes are TRBV30 and TRBJ1-2; 8 nucleotides match TRBD1. Germline values: CDR1 GTSNPN, CDR2 SVGIG (reference sequence). The CDR3 totals 15 residues. The J segment lost 8 bases and the V segment lost 2 bases, leaving 13 bases of the junction unmatched.

The chain couples TRBV19 to TRBJ2-3, with TRBD1 matching 9 bases. Germline assignment: CDR1 LNHDA and CDR2 SQIVND (reference sequence). CDR3 length: 17 amino acids. V was pared by 4 bases and J by 4 bases, with 12 bases of the junction left unmatched. The CDR3 is CASSTDRGGSRSDTQYF. CDR3 nucleotides: TGTGCCAGTAGTACGGACAGGGGAGGTTCCCGATCAGATACGCAGTATTTT. Full variable domain (missing parts from reference TRBV19 and TRBJ2-3): DGGITQSPKYLFRKEGQNVTLSCEQNLNHDAMYWYRQDPGQGLRLIYYSQIVNDFQKGDIAEGYSVSREKKESFPLTVTSAQKNPTAFYLCASSTDRGGSRSDTQYFGPGTRLTVL.

The chain carries TRBV4-2 and TRBJ2-3, with D possibly being TRBD2 (6 bases). V lost 6 bases to trimming and J lost 2 bases, with 12 bases between them. Germline V lookup: CDR1 LGHNA, CDR2 YNFKEQ. The CDR3 is 14 amino acids. CDR3: CASSAGTNTDTQYF. In DNA, the CDR3 is TGTGCCAGCAGTGCGGGGACCAACACAGATACGCAGTATTTT.

The chain employs TRBV6-5 and TRBJ2-7; D might be TRBD2 (6 bases). The CDR3 length is 15 residues. The germline V and J ends were trimmed by 5 bases and 4 bases, with 18 bases remaining between them. Germline V gene data show CDR1 as MNHEY and CDR2 as SVGAGI. CDR3 coding DNA: TGTGCCAGCAGTAGGGCCGGGGGATTATGGTACGAGCAGTACTTC. Amino acid sequence: CASSRAGGLWYEQYF.

The chain carries TRBV5-6 and TRBJ2-3, with 12 bases that match TRBD2. Trimming took 1 base from V and 8 from J; bases not matched to a gene: 8. The CDR3 totals 16 residues. CDR1 is SGHDT and CDR2 is YYEEEE in the germline V gene. The CDR3 DNA sequence: TGTGCCAGCAGCTTGAACCCTAGCGGGGGGGCCGGTACGCAGTATTTT. It translates to CASSLNPSGGAGTQYF.

This rearrangement joins TRBV4-1 to TRBJ1-2; 7 positions match TRBD1. This CDR3 region has 15 residues. In germline, CDR1 is MGHRA, CDR2 YSYEKL. Losses at the gene ends were 0 bases for V and 5 bases for J; bases not matched to a gene: 6. CDR3 amino acids: CASSQDQTTGYGYTF. The CDR3 region has the DNA TGCGCCAGCAGCCAAGATCAGACGACAGGGTATGGCTACACCTTC.

This chain uses TRBV6-5 with TRBJ1-1; 7 bases agree with TRBD1. CDR1 is MNHEY, CDR2 SVGAGI, per germline. This CDR3 has 14 residues. V shed 6 bases, J shed 0 bases, and the junction held 4 bases outside the gene matches. The CDR3 coding sequence is TGTGCCAGCAGCCGACAGGGAATGAACACTGAAGCTTTCTTT. It translates to CASSRQGMNTEAFF.

The V and J genes are TRBV28 and TRBJ2-3, with D tentatively TRBD2 (6 bases). This CDR3 comprises 14 residues. The germline V and J ends were trimmed by 5 bases and 0 bases, with 9 bases remaining between them. Germline CDR1 MDHEN, CDR2 SYDVKM. As DNA, the CDR3 is TGTGCCAGCAGTGGACTAACTAGCACAGATACGCAGTATTTT. Protein sequence: CASSGLTSTDTQYF.

CDR3 bases: TGTGCCAGCAGCTACATAGATAATGAAAAACTGTTTTTT. Amino acids: CASSYIDNEKLFF. The chain is built from TRBV5-6 and TRBJ1-4; D gene ambiguous. Germline CDR1 SGHDT, CDR2 YYEEEE. V dropped 3 bases and J dropped 4 bases, with 7 bases sitting between them. This CDR3 region has 13 residues.

This clone was detected once. The chain links TRBV7-3 to TRBJ2-1; 11 nucleotides agree with TRBD1. This CDR3 is built from 14 residues. CDR1 and CDR2 (germline): SGHTA, FQGTGA. V shed 6 bases and J 10 bases; nucleotides not matched to a gene: 8. The CDR3 sequence is CASREGQGVGEQFF. The CDR3 DNA is TGTGCCAGCAGGGAGGGACAGGGGGTCGGAGAGCAGTTCTTC.

The chain combines TRBV18 with TRBJ2-5, with a possible D match to TRBD2 (5 bases). This CDR3 spans 14 amino acids. Trimming shortened V by 6 bases and J by 3 bases, and 14 bases separated the two germline ends. Germline CDR1 reads KGHSH; CDR2 reads LQKENI. DNA for the CDR3: TGTGCCAGCTCTCCTCCAAGCGGAGAAGAGACCCAGTACTTC. Its protein product is CASSPPSGEETQYF.

This clone was seen a few times. This rearrangement joins TRBV5-1 to TRBJ2-1; 7 nucleotides match TRBD2. Unmatched junction bases numbered 1, after V lost 0 bases and J lost 7 bases. This CDR3 comprises 13 residues. The V gene's germline CDR1 is SGHRS and CDR2 YFSETQ. CDR3 in amino acids: CASSLVGGNEQFF. The CDR3 DNA reads TGCGCCAGCAGCTTGGTCGGGGGGAATGAGCAGTTCTTC. Supplemented by reference TRBV5-1 and TRBJ2-1, the full variable domain reads KAGVTQTPRYLIKTRGQQVTLSCSPISGHRSVSWYQQTPGQGLQFLFEYFSETQRNKGNFPGRFSGRQFSNSRSEMNVSTLELGDSALYLCASSLVGGNEQFFGPGTRLTVL.

The chain couples TRBV9 to TRBJ1-6, with no clear D. This CDR3 contains 14 residues. Germline V gene lookup returns CDR1 SGDLS and CDR2 YYNGEE. V lost 0 bases, J lost 7 bases, and 8 bases lay in between. This chain's CDR3 is CASSVGWVNSPLHF. CDR3 bases: TGTGCCAGCAGCGTAGGTTGGGTCAATTCACCCCTCCACTTT. Supplemented by reference TRBV9 and TRBJ1-6, the full variable domain reads DSGVTQTPKHLITATGQRVTLRCSPRSGDLSVYWYQQSLDQGLQFLIQYYNGEERAKGNILERFSAQQFPDLHSELNLSSLELGDSALYFCASSVGWVNSPLHFGNGTRLTVT.

V is TRBV5-1 and J is TRBJ2-7; 10 positions match TRBD1. The CDR3 has 17 residues. The trim removed 2 bases at V and 2 bases at J, leaving 10 bases unmatched. The V gene's germline CDR1 is SGHRS and CDR2 YFSETQ. This chain's CDR3 is CASSFPRMGTGAYEQYF. CDR3 in DNA: TGCGCCAGCAGCTTCCCCCGGATGGGGACAGGGGCCTACGAGCAGTACTTC.

With regard to this clone: Its ends do not fully match the called genes, so a read error is possible. The same CDR3 is also encoded by other DNA sequences in this sample. The chain is built from TRBV28 and TRBJ1-5; TRBD1 might be the D (5 bases). CDR1 and CDR2 (germline): MDHEN, SYDVKM. The length of the CDR3 is 16 residues. This chain's CDR3 is CASTFSLGGPNQPQHF. The DNA of the CDR3 is TGTGCCAGCACTTTCTCCCTCGGGGGTCCCAATCAACCCCAGCATTTT.

This chain connects TRBV5-6 to TRBJ2-7, with a possible D match to TRBD1 (6 bases). The CDR3 contains 15 residues. Trimming left V 4 bases short and J 2 bases short, with 16 bases between. Germline V CDR1 and CDR2: SGHDT, YYEEEE. As DNA, the CDR3 is TGTGCCAGCAGCCTAGGGACACCGGGGCCCTACGAGCAGTACTTC. Encoded protein: CASSLGTPGPYEQYF.

This clone was seen more than once but under ten times. The CDR3 is CASSRLQVSGELFF. CDR3 coding DNA: TGCGCCAGCAGCCGCCTACAGGTCTCCGGGGAGCTGTTTTTT. V gene TRBV4-1 combines with J gene TRBJ2-2, with TRBD1 as a possible D gene (5 bases). V was trimmed by 4 bases and J by 6 bases, leaving 12 bases between them. The CDR3 has 14 residues. CDR1 and CDR2 from the germline V gene are MGHRA and YSYEKL.

The V and J genes are TRBV2 and TRBJ2-7; D is undetermined. The CDR3 is made up of 13 amino acids. The V end was cut by 5 bases, the J end by 0 bases, with 8 bases between. From germline, CDR1 is SNHLY and CDR2 FYNNEI. The CDR3 DNA reads as TGTGCCAGCAGTCTGACGTTCTCCTACGAGCAGTACTTC. This gives the protein CASSLTFSYEQYF. Looking up the rest from reference TRBV2 and TRBJ2-7 gives the full variable domain: EPEVTQTPSHQVTQMGQEVILRCVPISNHLYFYWYRQILGQKVEFLVSFYNNEISEKSEIFDDQFSVERPDGSNFTLKIRSTKLEDSAMYFCASSLTFSYEQYFGPGTRLTVT.

To note about this clone: Other DNA sequences of this sample code for an identical CDR3. The chain joins TRBV28 to TRBJ2-7, with 8 bases that match TRBD1. Trimming took 9 bases from V and 0 from J; bases not matched to a gene: 13. CDR3 length: 16 residues. The germline gives CDR1 MDHEN, CDR2 SYDVKM. The CDR3 sequence: CASSAYRGLNSYEQYF. The CDR3 nucleotides read TGTGCCAGTAGTGCCTACAGGGGGTTAAACTCCTACGAGCAGTACTTC.